The entry below describes one T cell receptor beta chain. Its antigen is not known. A universal primer site was incorporated via template switching, and the cDNA contained unique molecular identifiers. TCRdb re-called the 5' RACE reads with MiXCR, one entry per CDR3 protein. This table holds approximately 240,000 distinct CDR3 sequences, over 12% found once. Unmatched junction bases numbered 8, after V lost 4 bases and J lost 0 bases. CDR1 is SGHRS, CDR2 YFSETQ, per germline. This CDR3 contains 16 residues. This sample was included in a study of identical twins. Study outcomes and limitations: Because invariant MAIT and iNKT cells could be present, zero-insertion analyses could be partly confounded. Memory repertoires lacked the insertion deficit that abundant cord blood beta clonotypes showed.

V usage is TRBV5-1 and J usage is TRBJ2-3, with 7 bases matching TRBD2. The receptor was isolated from a woman aged 18-29 years in good health. The specimen was memory (CD45RO+) T cells sorted from blood. Here the CDR3 reads CASSPGGSASTDTQYF. Here the CDR3 DNA reads TGCGCCAGCAGCCCCGGGGGGAGCGCTAGCACAGATACGCAGTATTTT.